This T cell receptor beta chain was profiled in a study of blood T cell repertoires in COVID-19. Study context: From T cells, B-cell-depleted T cells, or PBMCs came the material, which was cDNA or gDNA.

Only a few counts were recorded for this clone. As handled by the study authors: Amplification of reference gene primers was used by the study to estimate nucleated cell counts. Here immunoSEQ multiplex PCR was the method, and the copy in TCRdb shows in-frame clones only, minus some. V and J calls and clone size are as listed in that table; D and trimming were resolved from the DNA. The sample yields around 180,000 clones, under 90% seen once. The CDR3 is 13 amino acids. Per germline, CDR1 SGHRS and CDR2 YFSETQ. Trimming removed 2 bases at V and 5 bases at J, with 10 bases between. The sequencing input was peripheral blood. V usage is TRBV5-1 and J usage is TRBJ1-1; D possibly corresponds to TRBD1 (6 bases). This clonotype was sampled from a woman at least 80 years old with active or convalescent COVID-19. The CDR3 DNA is TGCGCCAGCAGCTTCAACAGGGAAACTGAAGCTTTCTTT. This encodes CASSFNRETEAFF.